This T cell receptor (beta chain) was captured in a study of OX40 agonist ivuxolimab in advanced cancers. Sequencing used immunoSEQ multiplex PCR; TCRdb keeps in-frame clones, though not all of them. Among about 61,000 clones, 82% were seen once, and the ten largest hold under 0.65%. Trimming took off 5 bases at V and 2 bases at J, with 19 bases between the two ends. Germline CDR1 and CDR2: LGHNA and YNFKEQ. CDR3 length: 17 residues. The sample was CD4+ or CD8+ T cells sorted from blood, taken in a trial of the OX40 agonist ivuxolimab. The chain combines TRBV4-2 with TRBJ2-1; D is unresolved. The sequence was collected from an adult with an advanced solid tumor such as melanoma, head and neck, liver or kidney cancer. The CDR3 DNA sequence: TGTGCCAGCAGCTCTCAACCCCGCGGAGAAGCCTACAATGAGCAGTTCTTC. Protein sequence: CASSSQPRGEAYNEQFF.